A single count supports the clone carrying this T cell receptor beta chain. The antigen remains undetermined. Some clones are missing from TCRdb's copy, which holds only in-frame ones; the method was immunoSEQ multiplex PCR. The sample holds 57,000 or so clones, around 94% seen once. The data were obtained in a study of cytomegalovirus exposure and HLA in healthy donors. General study findings and limits: The classifier was said to identify cytomegalovirus status with high specificity and sensitivity. Subsequent analysis revealed that first-cohort TCR clusters tended to co-occur in the 120 or so validation repertoires.

This TCR came from a young man in good health and CMV-seronegative. The material sequenced was PBMCs.

In DNA form, the CDR3 reads TGTGCCAGCAGCGCTGGACAGGGCAACTTCTACGAGCAGTACTTC. It specifies CASSAGQGNFYEQYF. The J gene is TRBJ2-7, the V gene TRBV9; 8 bases fit TRBD1. The CDR3 totals 15 residues. J was trimmed by 3 bases and V by 3 bases; bases with no gene match: 8. The germline gives CDR1 SGDLS, CDR2 YYNGEE.